This T cell receptor beta chain was recorded in a study of cytotoxic CD8 clonotypes in ibrutinib-treated CLL. On the study more broadly: Productive templates averaged about 260,000 per sample, and productive rearrangements 90,000 to 100,000.

Depth targeted 1 in 200,000 to 1 in 1 million T cells, averaging 10x coverage per clonotype. Sequencing used immunoSEQ multiplex PCR; TCRdb keeps in-frame clones, though not all of them. Of some 150,000 clones listed, around 82% are singletons. The V end was cut by 3 bases, the J end by 5 bases, with 16 bases between. CDR3 size: 15 residues. Germline V gene data show CDR1 as MNHEY and CDR2 as SMNVEV (reference sequence). Study results and limitations: At ibrutinib response, clonality increased, and at progression it declined back toward baseline. At baseline, clonality was higher than in age-matched healthy donors and correlated with CD8+ counts.

Of note for this clone: Antigen: not known.

The clonotype comes from a human donor with chronic lymphocytic leukemia. This chain links TRBV27 with TRBJ2-5; maybe TRBD2 (5 bases). The input for sequencing was PBMCs, taken after 36 months of ibrutinib treatment. In DNA form, the CDR3 reads TGTGCCAGCAGTTTCGTTACCGGCAGAGGGGAGACCCAGTACTTC. As protein: CASSFVTGRGETQYF.